A single sample is the source of the 20 T cell receptor beta chains below, sequenced in a study of OX40 agonist ivuxolimab in advanced cancers. Clones were read by immunoSEQ multiplex PCR, and TCRdb kept only the in-frame ones, dropping some. The sample shows fewer than 70,000 clones, around 83% of them seen only once. The source was CD4+ or CD8+ T cells sorted from blood, collected in a trial of the OX40 agonist ivuxolimab. These receptor sequences come from an adult with an advanced solid tumor such as melanoma, head and neck, liver or kidney cancer.

A single count supports this clone. This chain connects TRBV29-1 to TRBJ1-2; no definite D call. The CDR3 runs to 13 residues. Trimming removed 3 bases at V and 4 bases at J, with 12 bases between. Germline CDR1 and CDR2: SQVTM and ANQGSEA. The CDR3 sequence: CSVERTDSYGYTF. CDR3 in DNA: TGCAGCGTTGAGAGAACTGACTCCTATGGCTACACCTTC.

The chain employs TRBV7-9 and TRBJ1-5; TRBD1 matches 9 bases. The length of the CDR3 is 15 residues. The V segment lost 4 bases and the J segment 1 base; nucleotides outside the gene matches: 2. CDR1 is SEHNR, CDR2 FQNEAQ, per germline (reference sequence). Here the CDR3 reads CASSSGTGSNQPQHF. The CDR3 bases are TGTGCCAGCAGCTCAGGGACAGGGAGCAATCAGCCCCAGCATTTT.

The chain combines TRBV19 with TRBJ1-2; 9 positions match TRBD1. The germline V gene has CDR1 LNHDA and CDR2 SQIVND (reference sequence). V was pared by 4 bases and J by 4 bases, with 4 bases of the junction left unmatched. This CDR3 is built from 14 residues. Written as DNA, the CDR3 is TGTGCCAGTAGTACGCCGGGACAGGGCTATGGCTACACCTTC. This encodes CASSTPGQGYGYTF.

V and J are TRBV7-2 and TRBJ2-3, with 7 bases identical to TRBD1. Germline V gene sequence: CDR1 SGHTA, CDR2 FQGNSA. The CDR3 has 15 residues. With V trimmed by 5 bases and J by 2 bases, 7 bases remained unmatched. CDR3 DNA: TGTGCCAGCAGCCTTCTGGGACAGAACACAGATACGCAGTATTTT. Translation: CASSLLGQNTDTQYF. The full variable domain, in which reference TRBV7-2 and TRBJ2-3 provide the parts outside the CDR3, is GAGVSQSPSNKVTEKGKDVELRCDPISGHTALYWYRQSLGQGLEFLIYFQGNSAPDKSGLPSDRFSAERTGGSVSTLTIQRTQQEDSAVYLCASSLLGQNTDTQYFGPGTRLTVL.

This clone is a singleton in its sample. The gene calls are TRBV7-9 and TRBJ2-7; 7 bases agree with TRBD1. The junction had 7 bases not matched to a gene; V was cut back by 4 bases and J by 7 bases. The CDR3 contains 13 residues. CDR1 is SEHNR, CDR2 FQNEAQ, per germline (reference sequence). The CDR3: CASSSQGPGEQYF. The CDR3 nucleotides read TGTGCCAGCAGCTCACAGGGGCCGGGTGAGCAGTACTTC.

This clone occurred once. V usage is TRBV19 and J usage is TRBJ1-5; TRBD1 might be the D (6 bases). V shed 5 bases and J shed 4 bases, with 12 bases lying between them. This CDR3 region has 14 residues. Germline CDR1 and CDR2: LNHDA and SQIVND (reference sequence). The CDR3 sequence is CASSPQGGNQPQHF. The CDR3 DNA sequence: TGTGCCAGTAGTCCACAGGGAGGTAATCAGCCCCAGCATTTT.

This CDR3 reads CASTRSQAGANVLTF. The CDR3 coding sequence is TGTGCCAGCACCAGGAGTCAAGCTGGGGCCAACGTCCTGACTTTC. The chain links TRBV2 to TRBJ2-6; D is unresolved. Germline CDR1 and CDR2: SNHLY and FYNNEI. CDR3 size: 15 residues. Deletions cut 7 bases from V and 2 bases from J, with 12 bases between.

The rearrangement links TRBV19 to TRBJ2-5; TRBD1 agrees at 9 bases. Germline values: CDR1 LNHDA, CDR2 SQIVND (reference sequence). V was clipped by 7 bases and J by 1 base; unmatched bases: 10. The CDR3 consists of 16 residues. CDR3 protein: CASKGSQQGAQETQYF. CDR3 sequence (DNA): TGTGCCAGTAAGGGCAGTCAACAGGGGGCCCAAGAGACCCAGTACTTC.

V usage is TRBV5-1 and J usage is TRBJ2-7; D is ambiguous. The germline CDR1 and CDR2 sequences are SGHRS and YFSETQ. V shed 0 bases and J shed 0 bases, with 13 bases lying between them. This CDR3 has 16 residues. The DNA for the CDR3 is TGCGCCAGCAGCTTGGCCGAGCGTTCTAGCTCCTACGAGCAGTACTTC. It is translated as CASSLAERSSSYEQYF.

The chain combines TRBV7-2 with TRBJ1-2; D may be TRBD1 (5 bases). With 3 bases removed from V and 7 bases from J, the gap between germline ends came to 12 bases. Germline CDR1 reads SGHTA; CDR2 reads FQGNSA. This CDR3 is built from 13 residues. The CDR3 nucleotides read TGTGCCAGCAGCTTGAGGGGCCGGCGTGGCTACACCTTC. Its protein product is CASSLRGRRGYTF.

The chain joins TRBV14 to TRBJ2-7; maybe TRBD1 (6 bases). With 6 bases removed from V and 6 bases from J, the gap between germline ends came to 18 bases. The CDR3 contains 14 residues. Germline V lookup: CDR1 SGHDN, CDR2 FVKESK. The CDR3 is CASRKTGPYREQYF. CDR3 nucleotide sequence: TGTGCCAGCAGGAAGACAGGTCCCTATCGCGAGCAGTACTTC.

The rearrangement joins TRBV6-6 to TRBJ1-3, with D unclear. Germline V CDR1 and CDR2: MNHNY, SVGAGI (reference sequence). Trimming took 6 bases from V and 3 from J, leaving 6 bases between them. The CDR3 has 12 amino acids. The CDR3 sequence is CASRTSGNTIYF. The DNA of the CDR3 is TGTGCCAGCAGGACAAGTGGAAACACCATATATTTT.

This clone was counted once. J is TRBJ1-2 and V is TRBV2; D is undetermined. The CDR3 spans 14 residues. Trimming removed 6 bases at V and 5 bases at J, with 16 bases between. CDR1 is SNHLY, CDR2 FYNNEI, per germline. CDR3 nucleotide sequence: TGTGCCAGCAGAATGGACGGCCTTGGGTATGGCTACACCTTC. It specifies CASRMDGLGYGYTF.

The chain has TRBV5-4 and TRBJ1-2; D is uncertain. Germline CDR1 SGHNT, CDR2 YYREEE (reference sequence). Trimming cost V 3 bases and J 4 bases, with 16 bases left between them. CDR3 length: 15 residues. The CDR3 here is CASSSTIVGTYGYTF. Here the CDR3 DNA reads TGTGCCAGCAGCTCCACCATTGTAGGTACCTATGGCTACACCTTC.

The J gene is TRBJ2-1, the V gene TRBV29-1; D assignment may be TRBD1 or TRBD2 (6 bases each). V dropped 4 bases and J dropped 10 bases, with 17 bases sitting between them. The CDR3 runs to 13 residues. Germline CDR1 is SQVTM and CDR2 is ANQGSEA. The CDR3 reads CSVGVFLGGEQFF. In DNA, the CDR3 is TGCAGCGTTGGGGTTTTCTTAGGGGGGGAGCAGTTCTTC.

The V gene is TRBV6-6, the J gene TRBJ1-3; D unclear. The CDR3 is made up of 14 amino acids. Trimming took off 1 base at V and 3 bases at J, with 7 bases between the two ends. Germline V gene lookup returns CDR1 MNHNY and CDR2 SVGAGI (reference sequence). In nucleotides, the CDR3 is TGTGCCAGCAGTTACTTGGATCTTGGAAACACCATATATTTT. It encodes CASSYLDLGNTIYF.

V usage is TRBV9 and J usage is TRBJ1-1; D not resolved. V was cut by 0 bases and J by 5 bases, with 8 bases left in between. The CDR3 loop spans 13 amino acids. Germline assignment: CDR1 SGDLS and CDR2 YYNGEE. The CDR3 DNA reads as TGTGCCAGCAGCGTAGAGATACGTACTGAAGCTTTCTTT. Protein sequence: CASSVEIRTEAFF.

The chain joins TRBV9 to TRBJ2-3, with D perhaps matching TRBD2 (7 bases). Germline loops: CDR1 SGDLS, CDR2 YYNGEE. V shed 7 bases and J shed 3 bases, with 9 bases lying between them. The CDR3 has 12 residues. Here the CDR3 reads CASGGATDTQYF. CDR3 nucleotide sequence: TGTGCCAGCGGGGGGGCTACAGATACGCAGTATTTT.

The J gene is TRBJ1-2, the V gene TRBV29-1; 8 bases are shared with TRBD1. This CDR3 comprises 11 residues. Unmatched junction bases numbered 3, after V lost 7 bases and J lost 5 bases. Germline CDR1 reads SQVTM; CDR2 reads ANQGSEA. CDR3 in amino acids: CSEGQVYGYTF. The CDR3 nucleotides are TGCAGCGAGGGACAGGTTTATGGCTACACCTTC.

J is TRBJ1-3 and V is TRBV7-3; D unresolved. V was clipped by 2 bases and J by 0 bases, with 14 bases between them. In germline, CDR1 is SGHTA, CDR2 FQGTGA. The CDR3 sequence is 17 residues long. The CDR3: CASSLGPLAGSGNTIYF. The CDR3 DNA is TGTGCCAGCAGCTTAGGTCCTCTCGCAGGCTCTGGAAACACCATATATTTT.